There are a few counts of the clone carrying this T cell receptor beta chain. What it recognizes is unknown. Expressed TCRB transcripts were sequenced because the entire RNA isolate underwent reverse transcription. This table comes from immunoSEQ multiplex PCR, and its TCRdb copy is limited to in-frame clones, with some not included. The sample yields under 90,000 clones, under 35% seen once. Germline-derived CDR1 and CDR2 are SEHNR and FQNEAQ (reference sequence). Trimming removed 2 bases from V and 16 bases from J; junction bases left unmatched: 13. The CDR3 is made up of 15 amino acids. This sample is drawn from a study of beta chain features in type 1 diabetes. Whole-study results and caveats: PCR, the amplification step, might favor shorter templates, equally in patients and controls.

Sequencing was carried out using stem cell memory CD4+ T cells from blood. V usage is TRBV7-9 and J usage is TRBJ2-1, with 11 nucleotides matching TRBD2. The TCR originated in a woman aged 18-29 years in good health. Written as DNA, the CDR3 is TGTGCCAGCAGCTTATACCCCCGTAGCGGGGGGGCCCTATTCTTC. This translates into CASSLYPRSGGALFF.